The clone carrying this TCR beta chain came up many times. Its antigen remains unidentified. An end of the junction differs from the germline gene, which may be a read error. The sample belongs to a study of Graves' ophthalmopathy and Graves' hyperthyroidism. Study-wide results and caveats: Most expanded clonotypes in thyroid above 0.001 frequency also showed up in blood.

The CDR3 has 10 amino acids. Germline-derived CDR1 and CDR2 are SGDLS and YYNGEE. Amplifying from RNA transcripts, the study obtained TCR beta CDR3 regions. RT-PCR with HTBI primers came first, then second-round multiplex PCR. TCRdb processed the multiplex PCR reads anew with MiXCR; each CDR3 protein has one entry. The table lists a few hundred thousand distinct CDR3 sequences, 15% of them singletons. V gene TRBV9 combines with J gene TRBJ1-5, with D uncertain. Sequencing used peripheral blood. The source is a woman aged 18-30 years with stable Graves' hyperthyroidism. CDR3 sequence: CASNEGVAAF. The CDR3 nucleotides are TGTGCCAGCAACGAGGGAGTGGCTGCCTTT.